The 24 T cell receptor beta chains in this list originate from one sample, sequenced in a study of blood T cell repertoires in COVID-19. Generated by immunoSEQ multiplex PCR, the TCRdb table keeps only in-frame clones and is missing some. Counted here are around 280,000 clones, roughly 89% occurring once; the ten biggest clones make up around 10%. Sequencing was performed on peripheral blood. Source of these receptors: a woman aged 30 to 39 with COVID-19, enrolled during active disease.

This chain uses TRBV3-1 (or the pseudogene TRBV3-2) with TRBJ2-7, with 8 bases matching TRBD2. The germline gives CDR1 LGHDT, CDR2 YNNKEL (reference sequence). V gave up 4 bases and J gave up 7 bases; unmatched junction bases: 9. The CDR3 consists of 14 residues. The CDR3 DNA is TGTGCCAGCAGCCGCGGCGGGGGGCGGGAAGAGCAGTACTTC. Protein product: CASSRGGGREEQYF.

The rearrangement uses TRBV29-1 and TRBJ1-1; the D gene is possibly TRBD1 (6 bases). This CDR3 has 13 amino acids. V lost 8 bases, J lost 6 bases, and 19 bases lay in between. CDR1 SQVTM and CDR2 ANQGSEA come from the germline V gene. The CDR3 here is CSTLGGLRSEAFF. The CDR3 nucleotides are TGCAGCACTCTCGGGGGGCTCCGGTCTGAAGCTTTCTTT.

The chain is built from TRBV13 and TRBJ2-3, with D possibly TRBD1 on 6 matching bases. This CDR3 has 13 amino acids. The V end lost 4 bases, the J end lost 6 bases, and 11 bases lay between the germline ends. CDR1 and CDR2 (germline): PRHDT, FYEKMQ (reference sequence). CDR3: CASSSRGWDTQYF. The CDR3 DNA reads TGTGCCAGCAGCTCCAGGGGTTGGGATACGCAGTATTTT.

This rearrangement joins TRBV20-1 to TRBJ1-1, with D unclear. The germline gives CDR1 DFQATT, CDR2 SNEGSKA (reference sequence). Trimming removed 5 bases at V and 3 bases at J, with 16 bases between. There are 14 residues in the CDR3. CDR3 loop: CSAGGGYGDTEAFF. As DNA, the CDR3 is TGCAGTGCTGGTGGTGGTTACGGGGACACTGAAGCTTTCTTT.

V and J are TRBV14 and TRBJ1-6; possibly TRBD1 for D (5 bases). The CDR3 totals 18 residues. The germline gives CDR1 SGHDN, CDR2 FVKESK. V lost 1 base to trimming and J lost 2 bases, with 15 bases between them. The CDR3 reads CASSQVTRRQTYNSPLHF. In DNA form, the CDR3 reads TGTGCCAGCAGCCAAGTAACCCGAAGACAGACCTATAATTCACCCCTCCACTTT. Complete variable domain (other parts from reference TRBV14 and TRBJ1-6): EAGVTQFPSHSVIEKGQTVTLRCDPISGHDNLYWYRRVMGKEIKFLLHFVKESKQDESGMPNNRFLAERTGGTYSTLKVQPAELEDSGVYFCASSQVTRRQTYNSPLHFGNGTRLTVT.

The CDR3 loop is CASGQVTSGGPPALQYF. In DNA, the CDR3 is TGTGCCAGCGGGCAAGTGACTAGCGGGGGACCCCCGGCGTTGCAGTACTTC. The rearrangement uses TRBV27 and TRBJ2-7; 12 bases line up with TRBD2. Germline-derived CDR1 and CDR2 are MNHEY and SMNVEV (reference sequence). Trimming cost V 8 bases and J 9 bases; bases outside gene matches: 20. There are 17 residues in the CDR3.

The gene calls are TRBV7-9 and TRBJ2-1, with a weak D call TRBD2 (6 bases). Germline V gene sequence: CDR1 SEHNR, CDR2 FQNEAQ (reference sequence). V lost 8 bases, J lost 9 bases, and 8 bases lay in between. There are 10 residues in the CDR3. In nucleotides, the CDR3 is TGTGCCAGCTTGGAGGGTGAGCAGTTCTTC. This codes for CASLEGEQFF. Drawing the rest from reference TRBV7-9 and TRBJ2-1, the complete variable domain is DTGVSQNPRHKITKRGQNVTFRCDPISEHNRLYWYRQTLGQGPEFLTYFQNEAQLEKSRLLSDRFSAERPKGSFSTLEIQRTEQGDSAMYLCASLEGEQFFGPGTRLTVL.

The chain uses TRBV5-8 and TRBJ2-1, with TRBD2 identical over 13 bases. The CDR3 is 18 residues long. The V segment lost 0 bases and the J segment 0 bases; nucleotides outside the gene matches: 3. Germline V gives CDR1 SGHTS, CDR2 YDEGEE. This CDR3 is CASSLEGLAGVSYNEQFF. CDR3 DNA: TGTGCCAGCAGCTTGGAAGGACTAGCGGGGGTCTCCTACAATGAGCAGTTCTTC.

The table lists this clone with a count of one. The V call is TRBV5-1, the J call TRBJ2-7; the match to TRBD1 covers 9 bases. The CDR3 consists of 14 residues. CDR1 and CDR2 from the germline V gene are SGHRS and YFSETQ. V shed 5 bases, J shed 3 bases, and the junction held 6 bases outside the gene matches. The CDR3 DNA reads TGCGCCAGCAGGGGAGGGACAGGGAACTACGAGCAGTACTTC. This translates into CASRGGTGNYEQYF.

The chain has TRBV7-8 and TRBJ1-5; 8 bases are shared with TRBD1. This CDR3 is built from 14 residues. CDR1 and CDR2 from the germline V gene are SGHVS and FQNEAQ. Germline trimming cut 3 bases from V and 6 bases from J; bases unmatched to any gene: 4. The CDR3 loop reads CASSLDRASQPQHF. In DNA form, the CDR3 reads TGTGCCAGCAGCTTGGACAGGGCGAGTCAGCCCCAGCATTTT. Full variable domain (missing parts from reference TRBV7-8 and TRBJ1-5): GAGVSQSPRYKVAKRGQDVALRCDPISGHVSLFWYQQALGQGPEFLTYFQNEAQLDKSGLPSDRFFAERPEGSVSTLKIQRTQQEDSAVYLCASSLDRASQPQHFGDGTRLSIL.

The rearrangement uses TRBV7-9 and TRBJ2-6; D is possibly TRBD2 (6 bases). The V gene lost 10 bases and the J gene lost 0 bases, with 13 bases spanning the gap. CDR3 length equals 15 residues. Per the germline V gene, CDR1 is SEHNR and CDR2 is FQNEAQ (reference sequence). CDR3 residues: CATGDGGSGANVLTF. The DNA for the CDR3 is TGTGCCACCGGGGACGGGGGCTCTGGGGCCAACGTCCTGACTTTC.

Sample share makes this clone medium-sized. The chain carries TRBV13 and TRBJ2-7, with D possibly TRBD1 on 5 matching bases. CDR3 length equals 15 residues. Germline V gene data show CDR1 as PRHDT and CDR2 as FYEKMQ (reference sequence). Trimming left V 5 bases short and J 7 bases short, with 21 bases between. The CDR3 DNA reads as TGTGCCAGCAGCCCCCCCCTGACAGCCGGCCGAGAGCAGTACTTC. It yields the protein CASSPPLTAGREQYF.

V gene TRBV19 combines with J gene TRBJ2-7; tentatively, D is TRBD2 (6 bases). Germline V gene data show CDR1 as LNHDA and CDR2 as SQIVND (reference sequence). The germline V and J ends were trimmed by 3 bases and 3 bases, with 12 bases remaining between them. This CDR3 region has 14 residues. Written as DNA, the CDR3 is TGTGCCAGTAGTATCGGGGGTTGGATCTACGAGCAGTACTTC. It yields the protein CASSIGGWIYEQYF.

This clone was seen only once. The J gene is TRBJ1-2, the V gene TRBV14, with 12 nucleotides matching TRBD1. Trimming took 4 bases from V and 8 from J; bases not matched to a gene: 8. The CDR3 is made up of 15 amino acids. From germline, CDR1 is SGHDN and CDR2 FVKESK. CDR3 sequence (DNA): TGTGCCAGCAGCCGCACGCCCGGGACAGGGGGCGGCTACACCTTC. It yields the protein CASSRTPGTGGGYTF.

The genes are TRBV19 and TRBJ1-5; D remains unclear. Germline lookup yields CDR1 LNHDA and CDR2 SQIVND (reference sequence). CDR3 size: 12 residues. Trimming shortened V by 4 bases and J by 5 bases, and 6 bases separated the two germline ends. CDR3 bases: TGTGCCAGTAGTAGGCTAGATCAGCCCCAGCATTTT. Protein product: CASSRLDQPQHF.

This clone was picked up a small number of times. This rearrangement joins TRBV6-4 to TRBJ1-1, with 9 positions matching TRBD1. The CDR3 is 20 residues long. The germline V gene has CDR1 MRHNA and CDR2 SNTAGT. V lost 2 bases and J lost 0; bases outside the gene matches: 16. This CDR3 reads CASSDKGQGNGPYLNTEAFF. The CDR3 DNA reads as TGTGCCAGCAGTGACAAGGGACAGGGTAATGGACCCTATCTGAACACTGAAGCTTTCTTT.

Turning to this clone: Other DNA sequences in this specimen translate into the identical CDR3. The CDR3 sequence is CASSPSLTGELFF. CDR3 nucleotides: TGTGCCAGCTCACCATCTCTGACCGGGGAGCTGTTTTTT. The chain links TRBV18 to TRBJ2-2; D is uncertain. V was trimmed by 2 bases and J by 5 bases, leaving 6 bases between them. The V gene's germline CDR1 is KGHSH and CDR2 LQKENI. There are 13 residues in the CDR3.

The V and J genes are TRBV10-3 and TRBJ1-5; a weak D match, TRBD1 (6 bases). CDR1 is ENHRY, CDR2 SYGVKD, per germline. This CDR3 has 14 amino acids. The V gene lost 6 bases and the J gene lost 4 bases, with 13 bases spanning the gap. CDR3 nucleotide sequence: TGTGCCATCAGCCCCGGGACAAGTAATCAGCCCCAGCATTTT. Protein: CAISPGTSNQPQHF.

V usage is TRBV24-1 and J usage is TRBJ1-5; the D is unclear. Germline loops: CDR1 KGHDR, CDR2 SFDVKD. V lost 3 bases, J lost 6 bases, and 14 bases lay in between. The CDR3 runs to 15 residues. This CDR3 is CATSDSTGSSQPQHF. DNA of the CDR3: TGTGCCACCAGTGATAGCACGGGGAGTTCTCAGCCCCAGCATTTT.

The chain has TRBV28 and TRBJ1-1; D call uncertain. The CDR3 sequence is 13 residues long. Per germline, CDR1 MDHEN and CDR2 SYDVKM. The ends were cut back, 11 bases at V and 4 bases at J, with 17 bases in the middle. The CDR3 DNA follows: TGTGCCTGTTTTTCCACTTGGGCCACTGAAGCTTTCTTT. It codes for CACFSTWATEAFF.

The chain is built from TRBV11-3 and TRBJ2-1; 15 bases match TRBD2. V shed 5 bases, J shed 4 bases, and the junction held 6 bases outside the gene matches. Per the germline V gene, CDR1 is SGHNT and CDR2 is YENEEA. This CDR3 has 17 residues. The CDR3 DNA reads as TGTGCCAGCAGCGTCGGACTAGCGGGGGGGTCGTACAATGAGCAGTTCTTC. This codes for CASSVGLAGGSYNEQFF.

V usage is TRBV5-5 and J usage is TRBJ2-3; TRBD2 agrees at 7 bases. This CDR3 region has 12 residues. J lost 10 bases, V lost 2 bases, and 4 bases had no gene match. Germline CDR1 SGHKS, CDR2 YYEKEE (reference sequence). DNA of the CDR3: TGTGCCAGCAGCTTACGTCTAGCGGCGCAGTATTTT. Translated, it gives CASSLRLAAQYF.

The J gene is TRBJ1-2, the V gene TRBV25-1; D unclear. V was cut by 3 bases and J by 6 bases, with 17 bases left in between. The germline V gene encodes CDR1 MGHDK and CDR2 SYGVNS. The CDR3 sequence is 15 residues long. The CDR3, as DNA: TGTGCCAGCAGTGATTCCCCCCTGCTGAGTAATGGCTACACCTTC. Amino acid sequence: CASSDSPLLSNGYTF.

The chain couples TRBV5-5 to TRBJ2-3; no clear D gene. CDR1 is SGHKS and CDR2 is YYEKEE in the germline V gene (reference sequence). This CDR3 comprises 12 residues. V was clipped by 3 bases and J by 8 bases, with 10 bases between them. CDR3 loop: CASSSSFGTQYF. The CDR3 nucleotides read TGTGCCAGCAGCTCGAGTTTTGGTACGCAGTATTTT. Using reference TRBV5-5 and TRBJ2-3 for the parts outside the CDR3, the full variable domain is DAGVTQSPTHLIKTRGQQVTLRCSPISGHKSVSWYQQVLGQGPQFIFQYYEKEERGRGNFPDRFSARQFPNYSSELNVNALLLGDSALYLCASSSSFGTQYFGPGTRLTVL.